The 12 T cell receptor beta chains given below trace back to one sample, sequenced in a study of cytomegalovirus exposure and HLA in healthy donors. The PCR employed 60 Vbeta primers together with 13 Jbeta primers. The assay was immunoSEQ multiplex PCR, and TCRdb's table has in-frame clones only and misses some. The table records around 110,000 clones, around 69% of them present only once. Sequenced material: PBMCs. These receptors originate from a middle-aged woman in good health and CMV-seropositive.

The gene calls are TRBV9 and TRBJ1-3, with D uncertain. Looked up from germline, CDR1 is SGDLS and CDR2 is YYNGEE. The V end lost 4 bases, the J end lost 0 bases, and 8 bases lay between the germline ends. CDR3 size: 14 residues. CDR3 sequence (DNA): TGTGCCAGCAGCCCTCTCGGCTCTGGAAACACCATATATTTT. The encoded protein is CASSPLGSGNTIYF.

The rearrangement links TRBV2 to TRBJ2-1, with TRBD2 matching 7 bases. From germline, CDR1 is SNHLY and CDR2 FYNNEI. This CDR3 spans 14 amino acids. V shed 10 bases and J 6 bases; nucleotides not matched to a gene: 12. The CDR3 protein is CATPGAGDTNEQFF. The CDR3 nucleotides are TGTGCCACCCCAGGTGCGGGAGATACCAATGAGCAGTTCTTC.

The chain joins TRBV27 to TRBJ2-7; D remains unclear. V lost 7 bases and J 0 bases, leaving 10 bases between the germline ends. CDR1 is MNHEY, CDR2 SMNVEV, per germline (reference sequence). This CDR3 has 13 residues. The CDR3 spells CASKTPLSYEQYF. CDR3 in DNA: TGTGCCAGCAAGACACCCCTCTCCTACGAGCAGTACTTC.

This clone showed up just once. The chain couples TRBV29-1 to TRBJ1-3, with 9 bases matching TRBD1. CDR3 size: 13 residues. Per the germline V gene, CDR1 is SQVTM and CDR2 is ANQGSEA. The junction had 8 bases not matched to a gene; V was cut back by 7 bases and J by 7 bases. The CDR3 sequence: CSAEQGAGNTIYF. CDR3 nucleotide sequence: TGCAGCGCAGAACAGGGGGCGGGTAACACCATATATTTT.

This clone was counted a few times. The chain links TRBV9 to TRBJ1-2; 7 nucleotides match TRBD1. Germline CDR1 and CDR2: SGDLS and YYNGEE. J lost 8 bases, V lost 4 bases, and 17 bases had no gene match. The CDR3 has 16 amino acids. This CDR3 is CASSQGGSRSPGGYTF. The CDR3 nucleotides are TGTGCCAGCAGCCAGGGGGGTAGCAGGAGCCCGGGCGGCTACACCTTC.

This clone came up a few times. The V and J genes are TRBV7-2 and TRBJ2-5; D is possibly TRBD2 (5 bases). Per germline, CDR1 SGHTA and CDR2 FQGNSA. This CDR3 spans 14 amino acids. Trimming removed 5 bases from V and 5 bases from J, with 15 bases in between. The CDR3 protein is CASSPLVFTETQYF. CDR3 DNA sequence: TGTGCCAGCAGCCCACTAGTTTTCACGGAGACCCAGTACTTC. The full variable domain, completed using reference TRBV7-2 and TRBJ2-5, is GAGVSQSPSNKVTEKGKDVELRCDPISGHTALYWYRQSLGQGLEFLIYFQGNSAPDKSGLPSDRFSAERTGGSVSTLTIQRTQQEDSAVYLCASSPLVFTETQYFGPGTRLLVL.

This clone was found once. The rearrangement joins TRBV19 to TRBJ1-2; 9 positions agree with TRBD1. The J segment lost 6 bases and the V segment lost 4 bases, leaving 6 bases of the junction unmatched. Germline CDR1 and CDR2: LNHDA and SQIVND (reference sequence). This CDR3 is 14 amino acids long. Here the CDR3 reads CASSTRDRENGYTF. The CDR3 DNA follows: TGTGCCAGTAGTACTCGGGACAGGGAAAATGGCTACACCTTC.

The rearrangement joins TRBV29-1 to TRBJ2-1, with 16 bases identical to TRBD2. V lost 0 bases to trimming and J lost 9 bases; unmatched junction nucleotides: 14. Germline CDR1 is SQVTM and CDR2 is ANQGSEA. This CDR3 contains 19 residues. This CDR3 reads CSVEDRGTSGRGVLGEQFF. The CDR3 DNA sequence: TGCAGCGTTGAAGATCGCGGGACTAGCGGGAGGGGGGTACTGGGTGAGCAGTTCTTC.

This chain uses TRBV6-6 with TRBJ2-7; D may be TRBD2 (5 bases). This CDR3 contains 13 residues. The germline V gene encodes CDR1 MNHNY and CDR2 SVGAGI (reference sequence). Between the trimmed V and J ends, which lost 5 bases and 3 bases, there was a span of 11 bases. The DNA for the CDR3 is TGTGCCAGCAGTCCCCCTAGCAGCTACGAGCAGTACTTC. Protein: CASSPPSSYEQYF.

This rearrangement joins TRBV7-8 to TRBJ2-5; 9 bases match TRBD2. CDR3 length equals 16 residues. CDR1 SGHVS and CDR2 FQNEAQ come from the germline V gene. The J segment lost 5 bases and the V segment lost 1 base, leaving 8 bases of the junction unmatched. CDR3 region: CASSLGSGGSHETQYF. The CDR3 DNA sequence: TGTGCCAGCAGCTTAGGGAGCGGGGGGTCGCACGAGACCCAGTACTTC.

In its sample, this clone was seen a few times. V usage is TRBV18 and J usage is TRBJ1-1, with TRBD1 matching 7 bases. Germline assignment: CDR1 KGHSH and CDR2 LQKENI. V dropped 2 bases and J dropped 1; count of bases not matched to a gene: 7. The length of the CDR3 is 16 residues. Here the CDR3 DNA reads TGTGCCAGCTCACCATCCAACAGGGGAGCGAACACTGAAGCTTTCTTT. Residues: CASSPSNRGANTEAFF.

This clone was counted only a few times. The chain links TRBV4-1 to TRBJ2-3, with unresolved D. Trimming shortened V by 0 bases and J by 6 bases, and 10 bases separated the two germline ends. The length of the CDR3 is 14 residues. CDR1 and CDR2 (germline): MGHRA, YSYEKL. The CDR3 DNA follows: TGCGCCAGCAGCCAAGATACTCCCCTGGATACGCAGTATTTT. Protein sequence: CASSQDTPLDTQYF.